Listed below are T cell receptor beta chains from one sample, sequenced in a study of radiation and T cells in renal cell carcinoma. This table comes from immunoSEQ multiplex PCR, and its TCRdb copy is limited to in-frame clones, with some not included. The sample contains tens of thousands of clones, 80% to 90% of which appear only once. The input for sequencing was blood, taken from a patient whose treatment included radiotherapy and nephrectomy. The receptor set was obtained from a woman aged 45 to 65 with renal cell carcinoma. The conserved cysteine and the conserved F or W are not part of the CDR3 here. A D gene is named only where the DNA matches it firmly.

>-|TRBV5-1|TRBJ2-7
ASSLQGTVSSYEQY
>TRBD2|TRBV7-2|TRBJ2-3
ASSLAGTADTQY
>-|TRBV7-2|TRBJ2-2
ASSLVYVGSGELF
>-|TRBV6-1|TRBJ2-3
ASSESGMEAGADTQY
>TRBD1|TRBV9|TRBJ2-4
ASSASDRAGRSNIQY
>TRBD2|TRBV5-8|TRBJ2-5
ASSFGTSRETQY
>-|TRBV6-5|TRBJ2-7
ASTQRGGTYEQY
>TRBD2|TRBV7-9|TRBJ2-7
ASSSSGGLYEQY
>-|TRBV6-6|TRBJ2-2
ASRGTLNTGELF
>-|TRBV7-2|TRBJ2-1
ASSLTHPGVQF
>-|TRBV5-1|TRBJ2-2
ASSLVAGELF
>-|TRBV5-6|TRBJ1-5
ASSRRGNQPQH
>-|TRBV6-5|TRBJ2-7
ASSYGTPLSYEQY
>-|TRBV25-1|TRBJ2-7
ASGSWDKTYEQY
>TRBD1|TRBV28|TRBJ2-3
ASSQKGGPDTQY
>TRBD2|TRBV4-1|TRBJ2-7
ASSQGGGRFYEQY
>TRBD1|TRBV19|TRBJ1-2
ASGNTDRVGYT
>-|TRBV27|TRBJ2-1
ASSKAGYNEQF
>-|TRBV7-2|TRBJ2-1
ASSLWGEQF
>-|TRBV29-1|TRBJ1-2
SVTGSGYT
>-|TRBV6-5|TRBJ1-2
ASSFREGLSGYT
>-|TRBV5-1|TRBJ2-5
ASSLAEGQETQY
>-|TRBV7-9|TRBJ1-2
ASGYAQGGYGYT
>-|TRBV7-2|TRBJ1-2
ASGMTDPQN
>-|TRBV5-4|TRBJ1-1
ASSLGATSNTEAF
>-|TRBV10-2|TRBJ1-1
ASRTASWSLAEAF
>-|TRBV5-4|TRBJ2-7
ASVSNSYEQY
>-|TRBV5-1|TRBJ2-1
ASSLQGLGNEQF
>-|TRBV28|TRBJ1-1
ASSQEALNTEAF
>-|TRBV27|TRBJ1-5
ASSAQGHSNQPQH
>TRBD2|TRBV6-5|TRBJ2-1
ASRAGGQGEQF
>-|TRBV7-2|TRBJ2-5
ASSRRSQGETQY
>-|TRBV9|TRBJ2-5
ASGRLVETQY
>-|TRBV7-2|TRBJ1-4
ASSRDWGEANEKLF
>-|TRBV2|TRBJ1-1
ASTLWNTEAF
>-|TRBV19|TRBJ1-5
ASSMLSDSNQPQH
>TRBD1|TRBV18|TRBJ2-1
ASSPTGDAGEQF
>-|TRBV7-2|TRBJ2-7
ASSLTGPEQY
>-|TRBV5-1|TRBJ2-7
ASSLAGIREQY
>-|TRBV7-3|TRBJ2-2
ASSLLENTGELF
>-|TRBV7-2|TRBJ2-7
ASSLGSSTYEQY
>TRBD1|TRBV27|TRBJ1-5
ASSPGQGNQPQH
>TRBD1|TRBV7-2|TRBJ1-3
ASSSTGGPGNTIY
>TRBD2|TRBV19|TRBJ2-3
ASSIVGSGGLGTDTQY
>TRBD1|TRBV5-6|TRBJ1-1
ASSLVDRGGTEAF
>-|TRBV5-6|TRBJ2-5
ASSLGVAAQY